One and the same sample provided the 17 T cell receptor beta chains below, sequenced in a study of blood T cell repertoires in COVID-19. TCRdb keeps only in-frame clones here, not all; method: immunoSEQ multiplex PCR. The repertoire holds 150,000 to 200,000 clones, with about 80% as singletons. Sample: peripheral blood. Receptor source: a human donor with acute or convalescent COVID-19. The donor label of this sample is uncertain.

J is TRBJ2-7 and V is TRBV19, with 9 bases matching TRBD2. Trimming removed 2 bases from V and 0 bases from J; junction bases left unmatched: 11. The CDR3 loop spans 18 amino acids. CDR1 is LNHDA and CDR2 is SQIVND in the germline V gene (reference sequence). The DNA for the CDR3 is TGTGCCAGTAGTATAAGAAGGGCTAGCGGGACCCTCTCCTACGAGCAGTACTTC. Translation: CASSIRRASGTLSYEQYF.

Details on this clone: The same CDR3 also results from other DNA sequences found in this sample. This rearrangement joins TRBV5-1 to TRBJ2-7; 8 bases map to TRBD1. The V gene's germline CDR1 is SGHRS and CDR2 YFSETQ. Germline trimming cut 0 bases from V and 2 bases from J; bases unmatched to any gene: 1. This CDR3 is 14 amino acids long. CDR3 nucleotide sequence: TGCGCCAGCAGCTTGGAGGACAGGGCCTACGAGCAGTACTTC. Protein sequence: CASSLEDRAYEQYF.

V and J are TRBV10-1 and TRBJ1-1; no clear D. V was pared by 0 bases and J by 7 bases, with 12 bases between. CDR1 WNHNN and CDR2 SYGVQD come from the germline V gene (reference sequence). The CDR3 has 14 amino acids. DNA for the CDR3: TGCGCCAGCAGTGAGTCGCATGTGAGAGGTGAAGCTTTCTTT. Translation gives CASSESHVRGEAFF.

This chain connects TRBV10-2 to TRBJ1-1; unclear D gene. The V end lost 6 bases, the J end lost 0 bases, and 8 bases lay between the germline ends. CDR1 and CDR2 from the germline V gene are WSHSY and SAAADI. The CDR3 extends over 13 amino acids. The CDR3 sequence: CASSPPLNTEAFF. Here the CDR3 DNA reads TGCGCCAGCAGCCCTCCCTTGAACACTGAAGCTTTCTTT.

In DNA, the CDR3 is TGTGCAGTGACAGGTTACAATGAGCAGTTCTTC. Its protein product is CAVTGYNEQFF. This rearrangement joins TRBV30 to TRBJ2-1; a possible D gene is TRBD1 (6 bases). From germline, CDR1 is GTSNPN and CDR2 SVGIG (reference sequence). The CDR3 consists of 11 residues.

This sequence joins TRBV6-5 and TRBJ2-1, with 9 bases lining up with TRBD1. The J segment lost 6 bases and the V segment lost 7 bases, leaving 10 bases of the junction unmatched. Looked up from germline, CDR1 is MNHEY and CDR2 is SVGAGI. The CDR3 covers 15 residues. In DNA form, the CDR3 reads TGTGCCAGCATGAGGGACAGGGTAGGAGGCAATGAGCAGTTCTTC. As protein: CASMRDRVGGNEQFF.

The chain couples TRBV7-8 to TRBJ1-2; D possibly corresponds to TRBD1 (5 bases). With 5 bases removed from V and 6 bases from J, the gap between germline ends came to 16 bases. Germline lookup yields CDR1 SGHVS and CDR2 FQNEAQ. CDR3 length: 14 residues. The CDR3, as DNA: TGTGCCAGCAGCCCAACCGGGACTATAGATGGCTACACCTTC. Translation: CASSPTGTIDGYTF.

The chain joins TRBV28 to TRBJ1-2; a weak D match, TRBD1 (5 bases). Germline CDR1 and CDR2: MDHEN and SYDVKM. The CDR3 is 13 amino acids. The V end lost 2 bases, the J end lost 3 bases, and 7 bases lay between the germline ends. The CDR3 protein is CASSLPGDYGYTF. The CDR3 DNA reads TGTGCCAGCAGTTTACCGGGGGACTATGGCTACACCTTC.

This chain links TRBV5-8 with TRBJ1-5; D is unclear. Trimming left V 1 base short and J 0 bases short, with 8 bases between. This CDR3 region has 15 residues. CDR1 is SGHTS and CDR2 is YDEGEE in the germline V gene. In nucleotides, the CDR3 is TGTGCCAGCAGCTTGCAGGTTATTAGCAATCAGCCCCAGCATTTT. Protein product: CASSLQVISNQPQHF. Complete variable domain (other parts from reference TRBV5-8 and TRBJ1-5): EAGVTQSPTHLIKTRGQQATLRCSPISGHTSVYWYQQALGLGLQFLLWYDEGEERNRGNFPPRFSGRQFPNYSSELNVNALELEDSALYLCASSLQVISNQPQHFGDGTRLSIL.

The chain combines TRBV7-9 with TRBJ2-7; no firm D call. The germline gives CDR1 SEHNR, CDR2 FQNEAQ (reference sequence). V was clipped by 7 bases and J by 0 bases, with 13 bases between them. This CDR3 is built from 14 residues. As DNA, the CDR3 is TGTGCCAGCACTAGAAGTGGTAGCTCCTACGAGCAGTACTTC. Its translation is CASTRSGSSYEQYF.

The chain is built from TRBV10-1 and TRBJ1-1; D is undetermined. Germline values: CDR1 WNHNN, CDR2 SYGVQD (reference sequence). The ends were cut back, 2 bases at V and 4 bases at J, with 8 bases in the middle. This CDR3 has 13 residues. DNA for the CDR3: TGCGCCAGCAGTGAGCGCAGTGGCACTGAAGCTTTCTTT. Translated, it gives CASSERSGTEAFF.

This chain connects TRBV2 to TRBJ1-2, with 12 positions matching TRBD1. Per germline, CDR1 SNHLY and CDR2 FYNNEI. The junction had 10 bases not matched to a gene; V was cut back by 10 bases and J by 7 bases. The CDR3 consists of 14 residues. For the CDR3, the DNA is TGTGCCATCGAAAGGGGACAGGGGGCGGGTGGCTACACCTTC. Translating it yields CAIERGQGAGGYTF. Using reference TRBV2 and TRBJ1-2 for the parts outside the CDR3, the full variable domain is EPEVTQTPSHQVTQMGQEVILRCVPISNHLYFYWYRQILGQKVEFLVSFYNNEISEKSEIFDDQFSVERPDGSNFTLKIRSTKLEDSAMYFCAIERGQGAGGYTFGSGTRLTVV.

This chain connects TRBV2 to TRBJ2-4; tentative D call: TRBD1 (6 bases). The V end lost 0 bases, the J end lost 0 bases, and 9 bases lay between the germline ends. The CDR3 totals 16 residues. Germline CDR1 is SNHLY and CDR2 is FYNNEI. CDR3 sequence reads: CASSEAGAVAKNIQYF. The CDR3, as DNA: TGTGCCAGCAGTGAAGCGGGGGCCGTAGCCAAAAACATTCAGTACTTC.

The chain links TRBV9 to TRBJ2-3, with a tentative D call TRBD2 (6 bases). Trimming took off 3 bases at V and 2 bases at J, with 13 bases between the two ends. The CDR3 spans 15 residues. CDR1 and CDR2 from the germline V gene are SGDLS and YYNGEE. The CDR3: CASSARAGFTDTQYF. CDR3 in DNA: TGTGCCAGCAGCGCGAGGGCGGGGTTCACAGATACGCAGTATTTT.

The V call is TRBV5-1, the J call TRBJ2-3; 7 nucleotides agree with TRBD1. Germline V gene data show CDR1 as SGHRS and CDR2 as YFSETQ. The CDR3 covers 16 residues. Trimming cost V 2 bases and J 1 base; bases outside gene matches: 7. As DNA, the CDR3 is TGCGCCAGCAGCTTTGGGGCCACAGGGGGCACAGATACGCAGTATTTT. This sequence encodes CASSFGATGGTDTQYF.

The table lists this clone with a count of one. The chain has TRBV10-3 and TRBJ1-1; tentatively, D is TRBD1 (6 bases). The CDR3 has 15 amino acids. V lost 7 bases, J lost 0 bases, and 15 bases lay in between. Germline assignment: CDR1 ENHRY and CDR2 SYGVKD. CDR3 sequence (DNA): TGTGCCATCAAGAAATCTACAGGGATGAACACTGAAGCTTTCTTT. Its translation: CAIKKSTGMNTEAFF.

The V call is TRBV3-1 (or the pseudogene TRBV3-2), the J call TRBJ2-1; possibly TRBD2 for D (6 bases). Germline loops: CDR1 LGHDT, CDR2 YNNKEL (reference sequence). V was shortened by 5 bases and J by 6 bases, with 20 bases between the two germline ends. The length of the CDR3 is 16 residues. The CDR3 sequence is CASSAPPGLEGNEQFF. In nucleotides, the CDR3 is TGTGCCAGCAGCGCGCCCCCGGGCCTGGAGGGCAATGAGCAGTTCTTC.